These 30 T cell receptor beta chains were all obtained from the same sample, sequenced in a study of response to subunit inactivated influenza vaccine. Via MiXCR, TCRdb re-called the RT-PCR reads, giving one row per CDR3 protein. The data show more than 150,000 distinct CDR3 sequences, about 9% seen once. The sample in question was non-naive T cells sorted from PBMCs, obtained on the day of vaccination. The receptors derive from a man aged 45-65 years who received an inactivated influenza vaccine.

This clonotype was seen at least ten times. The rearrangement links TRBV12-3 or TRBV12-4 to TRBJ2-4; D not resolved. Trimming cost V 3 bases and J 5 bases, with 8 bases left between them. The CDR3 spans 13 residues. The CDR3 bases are TGTGCCAGCAGTTTCGGACCCCAAAACATTCAGTACTTC. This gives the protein CASSFGPQNIQYF.

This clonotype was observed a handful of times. The CDR3 reads CASSPGTGGRNTEAFF. The CDR3 DNA follows: TGTGCCAGCAGTCCCGGGACAGGGGGCCGGAACACTGAAGCTTTCTTT. The gene calls are TRBV7-2 and TRBJ1-1, with TRBD1 identical over 12 bases. Germline V gene sequence: CDR1 SGHTA, CDR2 FQGNSA. The CDR3 contains 16 residues. Unmatched junction bases numbered 6, after V lost 6 bases and J lost 1 base.

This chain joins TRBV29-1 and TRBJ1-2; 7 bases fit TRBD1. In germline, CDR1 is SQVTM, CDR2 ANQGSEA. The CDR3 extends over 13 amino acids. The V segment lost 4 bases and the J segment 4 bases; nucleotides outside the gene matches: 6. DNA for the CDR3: TGCAGCGTTGGGAAGGGGGACAGCTATGGCTACACCTTC. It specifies CSVGKGDSYGYTF.

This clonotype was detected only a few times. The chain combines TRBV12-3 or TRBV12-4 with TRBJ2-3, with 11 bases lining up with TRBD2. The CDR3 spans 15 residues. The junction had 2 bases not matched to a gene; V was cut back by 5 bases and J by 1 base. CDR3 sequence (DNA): TGTGCCAGCAGTGAGGGACTAGCGGGCACAGATACGCAGTATTTT. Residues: CASSEGLAGTDTQYF.

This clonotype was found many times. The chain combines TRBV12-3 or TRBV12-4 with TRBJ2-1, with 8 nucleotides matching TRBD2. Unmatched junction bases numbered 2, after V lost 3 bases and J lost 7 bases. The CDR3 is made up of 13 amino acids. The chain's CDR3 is CASSLAGGNEQFF. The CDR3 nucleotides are TGTGCCAGCAGTTTGGCGGGAGGTAATGAGCAGTTCTTC.

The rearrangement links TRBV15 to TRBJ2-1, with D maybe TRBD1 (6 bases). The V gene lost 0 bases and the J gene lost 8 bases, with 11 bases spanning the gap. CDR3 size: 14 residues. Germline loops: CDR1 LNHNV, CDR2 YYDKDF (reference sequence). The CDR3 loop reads CATSRDLGHHEQFF. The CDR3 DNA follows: TGTGCCACCAGCAGAGATCTGGGACACCATGAGCAGTTCTTC.

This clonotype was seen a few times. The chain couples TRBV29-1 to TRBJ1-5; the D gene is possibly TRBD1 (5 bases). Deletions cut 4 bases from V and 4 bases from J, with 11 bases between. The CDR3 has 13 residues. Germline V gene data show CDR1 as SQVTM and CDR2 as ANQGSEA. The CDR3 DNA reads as TGCAGCGTTGCCGGGACTGCTAATCAGCCCCAGCATTTT. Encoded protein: CSVAGTANQPQHF. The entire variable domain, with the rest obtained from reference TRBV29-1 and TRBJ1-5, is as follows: SAVISQKPSRDICQRGTSLTIQCQVDSQVTMMFWYRQQPGQSLTLIATANQGSEATYESGFVIDKFPISRPNLTFSTLTVSNMSPEDSSIYLCSVAGTANQPQHFGDGTRLSIL.

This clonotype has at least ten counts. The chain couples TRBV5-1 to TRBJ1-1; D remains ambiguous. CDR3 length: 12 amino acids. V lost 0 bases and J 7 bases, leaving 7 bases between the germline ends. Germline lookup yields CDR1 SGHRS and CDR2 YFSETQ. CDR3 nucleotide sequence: TGCGCCAGCAGCTTGGGACAAGGTGAAGCTTTCTTT. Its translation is CASSLGQGEAFF.

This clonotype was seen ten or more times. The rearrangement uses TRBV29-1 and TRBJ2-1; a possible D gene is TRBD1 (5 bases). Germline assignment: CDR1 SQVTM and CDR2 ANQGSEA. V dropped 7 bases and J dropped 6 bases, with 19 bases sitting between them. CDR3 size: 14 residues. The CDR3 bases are TGCAGCGAACAGGCGGACGCGACCGCCAATGAGCAGTTCTTC. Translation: CSEQADATANEQFF.

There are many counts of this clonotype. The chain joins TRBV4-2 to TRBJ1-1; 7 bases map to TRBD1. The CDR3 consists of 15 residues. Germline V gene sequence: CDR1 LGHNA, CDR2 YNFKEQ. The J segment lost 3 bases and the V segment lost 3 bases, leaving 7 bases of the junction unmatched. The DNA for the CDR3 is TGTGCCAGCAGCCATCCCAGACAGGGAGACACTGAAGCTTTCTTT. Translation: CASSHPRQGDTEAFF.

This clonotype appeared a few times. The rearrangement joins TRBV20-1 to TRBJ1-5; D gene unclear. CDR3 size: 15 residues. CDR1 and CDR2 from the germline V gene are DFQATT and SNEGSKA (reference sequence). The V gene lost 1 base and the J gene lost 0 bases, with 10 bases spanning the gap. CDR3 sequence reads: CSARVGSNSNQPQHF. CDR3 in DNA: TGCAGTGCTAGAGTCGGCAGTAATAGCAATCAGCCCCAGCATTTT.

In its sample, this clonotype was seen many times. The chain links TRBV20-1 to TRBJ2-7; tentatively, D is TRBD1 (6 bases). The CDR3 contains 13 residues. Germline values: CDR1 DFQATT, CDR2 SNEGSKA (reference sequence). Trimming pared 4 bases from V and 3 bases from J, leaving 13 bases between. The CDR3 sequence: CSAIQGWDYEQYF. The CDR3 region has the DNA TGCAGTGCTATACAGGGCTGGGACTACGAGCAGTACTTC.

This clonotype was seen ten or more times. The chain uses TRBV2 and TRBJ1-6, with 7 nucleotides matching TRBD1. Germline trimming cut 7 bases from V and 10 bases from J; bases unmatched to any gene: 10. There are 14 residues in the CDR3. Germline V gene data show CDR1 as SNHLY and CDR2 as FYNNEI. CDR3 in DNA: TGTGCCAGCACGGGGGAACAGGGGCTCTCACCCCTCCACTTT. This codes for CASTGEQGLSPLHF. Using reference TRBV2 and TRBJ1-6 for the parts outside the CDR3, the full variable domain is EPEVTQTPSHQVTQMGQEVILRCVPISNHLYFYWYRQILGQKVEFLVSFYNNEISEKSEIFDDQFSVERPDGSNFTLKIRSTKLEDSAMYFCASTGEQGLSPLHFGNGTRLTVT.

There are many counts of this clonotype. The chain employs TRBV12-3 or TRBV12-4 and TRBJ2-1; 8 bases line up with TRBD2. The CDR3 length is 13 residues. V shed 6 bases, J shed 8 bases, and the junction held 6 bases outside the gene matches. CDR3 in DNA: TGTGCCAGCAGGCGAGCGGGAGTCCATGAGCAGTTCTTC. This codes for CASRRAGVHEQFF.

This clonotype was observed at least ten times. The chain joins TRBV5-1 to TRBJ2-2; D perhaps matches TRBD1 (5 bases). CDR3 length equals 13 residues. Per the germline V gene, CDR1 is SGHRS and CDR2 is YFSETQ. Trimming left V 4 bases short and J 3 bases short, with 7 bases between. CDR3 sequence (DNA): TGCGCCAGCAGCCAGACAGACACCGGGGAGCTGTTTTTT. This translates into CASSQTDTGELFF.

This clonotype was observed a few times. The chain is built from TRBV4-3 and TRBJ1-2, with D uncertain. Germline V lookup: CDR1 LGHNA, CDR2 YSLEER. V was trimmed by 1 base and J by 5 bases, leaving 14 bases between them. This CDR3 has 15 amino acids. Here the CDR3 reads CASSQAVEGLYGYTF. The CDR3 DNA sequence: TGCGCCAGCAGCCAAGCTGTAGAAGGACTTTATGGCTACACCTTC.

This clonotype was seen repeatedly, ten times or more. The CDR3 protein is CASSRQGTVRSLFGTQYF. Here the CDR3 DNA reads TGTGCCAGCAGCAGACAGGGTACAGTACGATCGTTATTCGGGACCCAGTACTTC. The chain links TRBV6-2 or TRBV6-3 to TRBJ2-5, with TRBD1 matching 7 bases. The junction had 23 bases not matched to a gene; V was cut back by 6 bases and J by 7 bases. The CDR3 spans 18 residues. Germline V CDR1 and CDR2: MNHEY, SVGEGT.

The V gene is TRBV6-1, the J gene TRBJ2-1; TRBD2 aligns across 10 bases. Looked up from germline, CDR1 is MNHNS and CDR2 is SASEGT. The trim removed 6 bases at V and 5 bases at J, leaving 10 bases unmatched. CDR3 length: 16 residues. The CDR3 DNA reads TGTGCCAGCAGGGACGCCGGGACTAGCGTTAACAATGAGCAGTTCTTC. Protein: CASRDAGTSVNNEQFF.

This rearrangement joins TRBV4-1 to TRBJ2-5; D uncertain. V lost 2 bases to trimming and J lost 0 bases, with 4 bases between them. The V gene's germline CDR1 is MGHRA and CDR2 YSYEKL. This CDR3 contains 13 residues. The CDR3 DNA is TGCGCCAGCAGCCAACGGCACCAAGAGACCCAGTACTTC. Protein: CASSQRHQETQYF.

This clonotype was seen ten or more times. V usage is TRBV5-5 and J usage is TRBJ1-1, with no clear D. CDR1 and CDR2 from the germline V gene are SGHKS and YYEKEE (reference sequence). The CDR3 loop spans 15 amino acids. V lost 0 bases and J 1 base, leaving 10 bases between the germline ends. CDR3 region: CASSLEWLPNTEAFF. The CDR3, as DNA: TGTGCCAGCAGCTTGGAGTGGTTACCGAACACTGAAGCTTTCTTT.

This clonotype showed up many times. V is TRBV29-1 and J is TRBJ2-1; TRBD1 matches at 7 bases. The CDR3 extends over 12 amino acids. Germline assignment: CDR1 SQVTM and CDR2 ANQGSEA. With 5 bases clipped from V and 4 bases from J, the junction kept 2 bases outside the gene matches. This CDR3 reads CSVTGDYNEQFF. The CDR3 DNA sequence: TGCAGCGTTACAGGGGATTACAATGAGCAGTTCTTC.

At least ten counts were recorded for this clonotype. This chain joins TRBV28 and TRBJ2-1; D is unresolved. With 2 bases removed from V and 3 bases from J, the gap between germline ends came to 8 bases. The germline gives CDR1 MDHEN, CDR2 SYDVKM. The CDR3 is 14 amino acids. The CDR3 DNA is TGTGCCAGCAGTTTAGATGTCTTCTACAATGAGCAGTTCTTC. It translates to CASSLDVFYNEQFF.

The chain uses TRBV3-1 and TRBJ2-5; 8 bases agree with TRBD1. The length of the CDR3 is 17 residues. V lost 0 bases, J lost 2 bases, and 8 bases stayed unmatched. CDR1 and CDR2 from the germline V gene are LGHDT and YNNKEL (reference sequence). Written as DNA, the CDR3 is TGTGCCAGCAGCCAAGATCGGCAGGGGGCAGGTCAAGAGACCCAGTACTTC. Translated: CASSQDRQGAGQETQYF.

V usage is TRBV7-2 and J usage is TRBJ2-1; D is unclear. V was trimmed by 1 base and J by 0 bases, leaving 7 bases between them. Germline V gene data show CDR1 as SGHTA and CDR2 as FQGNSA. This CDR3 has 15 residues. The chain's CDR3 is CASSLEAYSYNEQFF. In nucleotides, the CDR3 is TGTGCCAGCAGCTTAGAGGCATACTCCTACAATGAGCAGTTCTTC. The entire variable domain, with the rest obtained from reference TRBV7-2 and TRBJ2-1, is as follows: GAGVSQSPSNKVTEKGKDVELRCDPISGHTALYWYRQSLGQGLEFLIYFQGNSAPDKSGLPSDRFSAERTGGSVSTLTIQRTQQEDSAVYLCASSLEAYSYNEQFFGPGTRLTVL.

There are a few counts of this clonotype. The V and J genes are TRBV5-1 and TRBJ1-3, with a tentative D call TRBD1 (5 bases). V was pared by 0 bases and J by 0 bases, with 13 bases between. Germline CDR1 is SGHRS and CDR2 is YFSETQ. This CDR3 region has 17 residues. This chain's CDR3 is CASSLGAGPSSGNTIYF. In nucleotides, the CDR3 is TGCGCCAGCAGCTTGGGGGCAGGGCCTTCCTCTGGAAACACCATATATTTT.

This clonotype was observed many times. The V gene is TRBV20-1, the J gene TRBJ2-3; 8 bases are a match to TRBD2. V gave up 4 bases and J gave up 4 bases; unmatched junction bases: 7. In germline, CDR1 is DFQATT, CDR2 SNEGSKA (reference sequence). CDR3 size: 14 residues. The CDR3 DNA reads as TGCAGTGCTATAATAGCGGGGAAACCAGATACGCAGTATTTT. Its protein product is CSAIIAGKPDTQYF.

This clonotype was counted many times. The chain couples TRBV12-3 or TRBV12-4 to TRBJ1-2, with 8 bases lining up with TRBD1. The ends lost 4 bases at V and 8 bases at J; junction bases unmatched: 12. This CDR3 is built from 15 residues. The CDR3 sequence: CASSSTGGDLRGYTF. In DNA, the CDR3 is TGTGCCAGCAGTTCCACAGGGGGGGATTTACGCGGCTACACCTTC.

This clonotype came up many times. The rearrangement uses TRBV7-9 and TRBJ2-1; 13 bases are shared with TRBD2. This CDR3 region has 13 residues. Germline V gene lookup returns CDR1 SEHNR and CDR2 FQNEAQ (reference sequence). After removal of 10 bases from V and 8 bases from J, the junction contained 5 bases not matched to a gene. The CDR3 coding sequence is TGTGCCACCGGACTAGCGGGGGTTGATGAGCAGTTCTTC. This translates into CATGLAGVDEQFF.

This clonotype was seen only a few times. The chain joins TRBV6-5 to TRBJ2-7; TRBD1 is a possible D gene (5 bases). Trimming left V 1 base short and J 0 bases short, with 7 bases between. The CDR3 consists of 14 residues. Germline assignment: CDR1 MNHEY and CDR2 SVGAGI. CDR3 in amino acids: CASSYYRGSYEQYF. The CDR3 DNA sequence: TGTGCCAGCAGTTACTATAGGGGCTCCTACGAGCAGTACTTC.

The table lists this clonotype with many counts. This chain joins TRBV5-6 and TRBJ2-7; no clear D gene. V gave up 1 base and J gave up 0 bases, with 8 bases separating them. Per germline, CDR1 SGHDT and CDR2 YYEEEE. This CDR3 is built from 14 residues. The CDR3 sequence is CASSLSRSSYEQYF. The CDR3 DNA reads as TGTGCCAGCAGCTTGTCCCGGTCCTCCTACGAGCAGTACTTC.